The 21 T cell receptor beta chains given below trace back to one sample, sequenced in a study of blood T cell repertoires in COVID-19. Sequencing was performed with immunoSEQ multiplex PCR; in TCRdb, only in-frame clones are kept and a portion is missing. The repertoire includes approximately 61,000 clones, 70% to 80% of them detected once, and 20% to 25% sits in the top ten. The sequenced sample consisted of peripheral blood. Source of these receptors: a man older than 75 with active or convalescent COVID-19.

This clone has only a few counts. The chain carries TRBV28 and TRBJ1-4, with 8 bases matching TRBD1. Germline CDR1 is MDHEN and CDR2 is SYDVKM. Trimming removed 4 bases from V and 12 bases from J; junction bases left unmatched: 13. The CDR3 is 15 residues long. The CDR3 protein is CASSYGRTGKKQLFF. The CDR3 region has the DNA TGTGCCAGCAGTTACGGACGGACAGGGAAGAAACAACTGTTTTTT.

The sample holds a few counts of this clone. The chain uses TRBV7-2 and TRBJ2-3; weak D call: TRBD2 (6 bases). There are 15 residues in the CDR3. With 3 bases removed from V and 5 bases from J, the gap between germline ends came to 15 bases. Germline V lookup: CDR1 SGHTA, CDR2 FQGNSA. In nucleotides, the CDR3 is TGTGCCAGCAGCTTCGGGTCTAGCGCTAGAGATACGCAGTATTTT. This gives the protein CASSFGSSARDTQYF.

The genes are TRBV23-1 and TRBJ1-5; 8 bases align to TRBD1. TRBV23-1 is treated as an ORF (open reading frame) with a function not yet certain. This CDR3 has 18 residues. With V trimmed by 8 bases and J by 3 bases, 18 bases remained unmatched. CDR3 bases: TGCGCCAGCCCCATCCGGGGACAGGCAGAAGGGTACAATCAGCCCCAGCATTTT. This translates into CASPIRGQAEGYNQPQHF.

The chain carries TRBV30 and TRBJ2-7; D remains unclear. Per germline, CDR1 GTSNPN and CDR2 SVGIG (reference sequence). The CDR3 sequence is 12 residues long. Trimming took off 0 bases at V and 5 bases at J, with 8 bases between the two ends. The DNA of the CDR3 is TGTGCCTGGAGTGTATTTCCAGACGAGCAGTACTTC. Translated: CAWSVFPDEQYF. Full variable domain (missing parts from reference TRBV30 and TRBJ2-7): SQTIHQWPATLVQPVGSPLSLECTVEGTSNPNLYWYRQAAGRGLQLLFYSVGIGQISSEVPQNLSASRPQDRQFILSSKKLLLSDSGFYLCAWSVFPDEQYFGPGTRLTVT.

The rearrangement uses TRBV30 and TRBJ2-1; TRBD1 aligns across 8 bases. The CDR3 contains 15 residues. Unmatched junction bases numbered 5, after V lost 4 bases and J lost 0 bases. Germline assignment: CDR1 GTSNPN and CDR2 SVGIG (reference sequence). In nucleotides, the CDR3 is TGTGCCTGGAAAAGGACAGGGAGCTCCTACAATGAGCAGTTCTTC. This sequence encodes CAWKRTGSSYNEQFF.

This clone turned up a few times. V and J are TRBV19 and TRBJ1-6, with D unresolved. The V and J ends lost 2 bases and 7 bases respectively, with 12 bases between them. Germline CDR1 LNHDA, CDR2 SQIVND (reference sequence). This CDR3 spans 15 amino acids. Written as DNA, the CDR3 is TGTGCCAGTAGTATATCCTTTAGGAGGAATTCACCCCTCCACTTT. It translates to CASSISFRRNSPLHF.

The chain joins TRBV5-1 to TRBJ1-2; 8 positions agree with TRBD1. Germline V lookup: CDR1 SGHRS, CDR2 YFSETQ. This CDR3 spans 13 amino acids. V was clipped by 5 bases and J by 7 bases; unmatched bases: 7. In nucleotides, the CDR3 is TGCGCCAGCAGGACGGACAGGGACTTTGGCTACACCTTC. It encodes CASRTDRDFGYTF.

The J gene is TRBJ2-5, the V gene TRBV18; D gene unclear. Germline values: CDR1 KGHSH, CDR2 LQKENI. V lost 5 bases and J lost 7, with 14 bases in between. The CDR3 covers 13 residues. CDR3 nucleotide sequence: TGTGCCAGCTCAGAGTCTGGATCGGGGACCCAGTACTTC. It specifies CASSESGSGTQYF. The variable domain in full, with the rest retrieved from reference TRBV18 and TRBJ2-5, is NAGVMQNPRHLVRRRGQEARLRCSPMKGHSHVYWYRQLPEEGLKFMVYLQKENIIDESGMPKERFSAEFPKEGPSILRIQQVVRGDSAAYFCASSESGSGTQYFGPGTRLLVL.

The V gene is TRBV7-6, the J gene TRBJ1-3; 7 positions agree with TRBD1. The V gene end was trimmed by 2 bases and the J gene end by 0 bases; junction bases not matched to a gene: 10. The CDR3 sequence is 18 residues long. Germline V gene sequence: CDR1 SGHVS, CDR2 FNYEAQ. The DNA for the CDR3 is TGTGCCAGCAGCTTATCCCCAGTAAACAGGGGCTCTGGAAACACCATATATTTT. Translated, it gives CASSLSPVNRGSGNTIYF.

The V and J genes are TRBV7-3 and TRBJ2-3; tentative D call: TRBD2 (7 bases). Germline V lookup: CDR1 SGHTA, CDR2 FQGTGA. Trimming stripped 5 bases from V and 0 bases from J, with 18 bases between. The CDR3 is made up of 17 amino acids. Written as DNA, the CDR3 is TGTGCCAGCAGCCCACGAGGGGGGGCCCCGAGCACAGATACGCAGTATTTT. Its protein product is CASSPRGGAPSTDTQYF. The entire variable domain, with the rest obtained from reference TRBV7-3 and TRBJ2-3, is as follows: GAGVSQTPSNKVTEKGKYVELRCDPISGHTALYWYRQSLGQGPEFLIYFQGTGAADDSGLPNDRFFAVRPEGSVSTLKIQRTERGDSAVYLCASSPRGGAPSTDTQYFGPGTRLTVL.

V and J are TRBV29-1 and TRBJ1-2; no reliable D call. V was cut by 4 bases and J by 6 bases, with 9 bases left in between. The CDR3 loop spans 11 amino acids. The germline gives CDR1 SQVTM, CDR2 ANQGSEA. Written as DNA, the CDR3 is TGCAGCGTTGGCCAGATTCATGGCTACACCTTC. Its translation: CSVGQIHGYTF.

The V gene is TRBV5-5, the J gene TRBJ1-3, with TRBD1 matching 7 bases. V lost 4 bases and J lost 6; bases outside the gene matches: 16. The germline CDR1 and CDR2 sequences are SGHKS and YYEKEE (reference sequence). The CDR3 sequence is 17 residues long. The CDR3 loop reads CASSRGPGQMGENTIYF. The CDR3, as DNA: TGTGCCAGCAGCCGCGGCCCGGGACAGATGGGAGAAAACACCATATATTTT.

In nucleotides, the CDR3 is TGTGCCAGCAGCGGGTACGACAGGGTAGATCAGCCCCAGCATTTT. Its protein product is CASSGYDRVDQPQHF. The chain couples TRBV7-6 to TRBJ1-5; 7 bases align to TRBD1. Germline V gene lookup returns CDR1 SGHVS and CDR2 FNYEAQ. With V trimmed by 5 bases and J by 5 bases, 9 bases remained unmatched. This CDR3 has 15 amino acids.

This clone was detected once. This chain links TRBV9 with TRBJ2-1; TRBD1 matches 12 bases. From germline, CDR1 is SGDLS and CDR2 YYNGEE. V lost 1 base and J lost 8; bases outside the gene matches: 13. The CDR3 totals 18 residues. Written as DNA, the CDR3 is TGTGCCAGCAGCGTAAGAGTAGGGGGACAGGGGGCATTAGATGAGCAGTTCTTC. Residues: CASSVRVGGQGALDEQFF.

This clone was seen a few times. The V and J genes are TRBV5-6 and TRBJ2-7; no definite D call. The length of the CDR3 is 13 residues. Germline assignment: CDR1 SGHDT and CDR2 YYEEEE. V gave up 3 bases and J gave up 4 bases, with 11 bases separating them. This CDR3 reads CASSSAQTYEQYF. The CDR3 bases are TGTGCCAGCAGCTCCGCACAGACATACGAGCAGTACTTC. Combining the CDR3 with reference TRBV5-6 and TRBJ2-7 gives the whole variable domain DAGVTQSPTHLIKTRGQQVTLRCSPKSGHDTVSWYQQALGQGPQFIFQYYEEEERQRGNFPDRFSGHQFPNYSSELNVNALLLGDSALYLCASSSAQTYEQYFGPGTRLTVT.

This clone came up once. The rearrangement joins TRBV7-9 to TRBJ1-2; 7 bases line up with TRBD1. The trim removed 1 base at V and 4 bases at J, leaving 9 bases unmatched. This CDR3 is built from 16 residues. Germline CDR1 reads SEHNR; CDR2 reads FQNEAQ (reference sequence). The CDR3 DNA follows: TGTGCCAGCAGCTTAGGCGACAGGGAGGAGGCCTATGGCTACACCTTC. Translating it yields CASSLGDREEAYGYTF.

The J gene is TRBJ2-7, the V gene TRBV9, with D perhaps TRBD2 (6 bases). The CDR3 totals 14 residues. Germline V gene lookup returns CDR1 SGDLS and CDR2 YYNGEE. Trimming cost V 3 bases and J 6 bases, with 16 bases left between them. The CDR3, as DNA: TGTGCCAGCAGCGCTGATGGAGGGTTGGGCGAGCAGTACTTC. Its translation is CASSADGGLGEQYF. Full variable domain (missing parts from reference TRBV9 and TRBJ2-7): DSGVTQTPKHLITATGQRVTLRCSPRSGDLSVYWYQQSLDQGLQFLIQYYNGEERAKGNILERFSAQQFPDLHSELNLSSLELGDSALYFCASSADGGLGEQYFGPGTRLTVT.

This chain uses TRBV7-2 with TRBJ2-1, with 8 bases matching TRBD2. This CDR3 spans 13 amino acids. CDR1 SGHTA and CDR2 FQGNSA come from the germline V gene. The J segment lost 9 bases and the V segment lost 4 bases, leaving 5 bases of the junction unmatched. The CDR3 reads CASSSLGRGEQFF. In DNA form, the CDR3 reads TGTGCCAGCAGCTCCCTCGGGAGGGGTGAGCAGTTCTTC.

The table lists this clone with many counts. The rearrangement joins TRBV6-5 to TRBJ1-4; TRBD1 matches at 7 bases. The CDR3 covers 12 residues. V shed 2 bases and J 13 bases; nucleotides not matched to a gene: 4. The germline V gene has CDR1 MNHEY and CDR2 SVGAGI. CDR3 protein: CASSYRGQGLFF. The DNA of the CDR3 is TGTGCCAGCAGTTACAGGGGGCAGGGACTGTTTTTT.

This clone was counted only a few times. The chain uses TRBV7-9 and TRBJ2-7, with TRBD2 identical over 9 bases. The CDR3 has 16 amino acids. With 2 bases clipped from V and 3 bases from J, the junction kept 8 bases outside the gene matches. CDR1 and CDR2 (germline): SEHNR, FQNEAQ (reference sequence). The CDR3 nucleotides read TGTGCCAGCAGCTTAAGCTTTCCTAGCGGGAACTACGAGCAGTACTTC. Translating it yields CASSLSFPSGNYEQYF.

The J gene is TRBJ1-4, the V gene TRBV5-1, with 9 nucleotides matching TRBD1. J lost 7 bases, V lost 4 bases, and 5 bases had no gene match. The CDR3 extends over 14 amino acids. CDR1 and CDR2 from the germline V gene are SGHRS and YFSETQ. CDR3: CASSLDRGGEKLFF. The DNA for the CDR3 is TGCGCCAGCAGCCTGGACAGGGGCGGTGAAAAACTGTTTTTT.